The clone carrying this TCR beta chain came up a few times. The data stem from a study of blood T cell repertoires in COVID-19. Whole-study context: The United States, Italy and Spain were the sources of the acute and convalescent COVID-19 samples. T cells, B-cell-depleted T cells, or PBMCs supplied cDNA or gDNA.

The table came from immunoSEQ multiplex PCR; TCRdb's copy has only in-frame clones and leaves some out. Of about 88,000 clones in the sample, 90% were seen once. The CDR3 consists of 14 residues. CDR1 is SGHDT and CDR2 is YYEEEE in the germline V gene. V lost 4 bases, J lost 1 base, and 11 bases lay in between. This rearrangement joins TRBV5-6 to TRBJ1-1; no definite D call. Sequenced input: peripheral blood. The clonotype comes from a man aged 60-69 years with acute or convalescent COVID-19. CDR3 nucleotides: TGTGCCAGCAGCGGTGAGGCGGGGAACACTGAAGCTTTCTTT. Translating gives CASSGEAGNTEAFF.